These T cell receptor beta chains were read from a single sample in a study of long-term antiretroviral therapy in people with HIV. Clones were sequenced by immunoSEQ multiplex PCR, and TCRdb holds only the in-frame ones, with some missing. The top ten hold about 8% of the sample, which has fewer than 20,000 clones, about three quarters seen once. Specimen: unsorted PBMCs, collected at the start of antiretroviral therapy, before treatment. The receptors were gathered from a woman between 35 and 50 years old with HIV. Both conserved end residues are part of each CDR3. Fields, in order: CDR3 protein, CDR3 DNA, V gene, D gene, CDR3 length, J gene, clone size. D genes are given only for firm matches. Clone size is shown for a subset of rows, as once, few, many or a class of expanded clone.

CASSSPRLGRETQYF | TGTGCCAGCAGTTCCCCTCGGCTGGGAAGGGAGACCCAGTACTTC | TRBV6-5 | . | 15 | TRBJ2-5 | .
CASRSQGLGSDTQYF | TGTGCCAGCAGATCCCAGGGACTAGGTTCAGATACGCAGTATTTT | TRBV7-3 | TRBD2 | 15 | TRBJ2-3 | .
CASSFDRGFGYTF | TGTGCCAGCAGCTTTGACAGGGGCTTTGGCTACACCTTC | TRBV5-4 | TRBD1 | 13 | TRBJ1-2 | .
CATGLRRGGTDTQYF | TGTGCCACCGGACTAAGGCGGGGGGGGACAGATACGCAGTATTTT | TRBV7-2 | TRBD2 | 15 | TRBJ2-3 | once
CASRNRAVYEQYF | TGTGCCAGCAGGAACAGGGCTGTCTACGAGCAGTACTTC | TRBV27 | . | 13 | TRBJ2-7 | .
CASSGTGGQSGTDTQYF | TGTGCCAGCAGTGGGACAGGGGGCCAGTCAGGCACAGATACGCAGTATTTT | TRBV28 | TRBD1 | 17 | TRBJ2-3 | .
CASSLEPGANEKLFF | TGTGCCAGCAGCTTAGAACCTGGGGCTAATGAAAAACTGTTTTTT | TRBV7-9 | . | 15 | TRBJ1-4 | .
CAWSAGQGTGYTF | TGTGCCTGGAGTGCGGGACAGGGGACTGGCTACACCTTC | TRBV30 | TRBD1 | 13 | TRBJ1-2 | .
CASSGGARHEQFF | TGTGCTTCCAGCGGGGGGGCCAGGCATGAGCAGTTCTTC | TRBV30 | TRBD2 | 13 | TRBJ2-1 | .
CASSYSRHMNTEAFF | TGTGCCAGCAGTTACTCTCGACACATGAACACTGAAGCTTTCTTT | TRBV6-5 | . | 15 | TRBJ1-1 | few
CASSFTASGANVLTF | TGCGCCAGCAGCTTTACTGCCTCTGGGGCCAACGTCCTGACTTTC | TRBV5-1 | . | 15 | TRBJ2-6 | .
CASSLSGTGNTIYF | TGTGCCAGCAGCCTAAGTGGGACTGGAAACACCATATATTTT | TRBV9 | . | 14 | TRBJ1-3 | .
CASSTSGPNSPLHF | TGTGCCAGCAGTACCTCGGGTCCTAATTCACCCCTCCACTTT | TRBV28 | . | 14 | TRBJ1-6 | .
CASSPGTGEQYF | TGTGCCAGCTCACCAGGGACAGGCGAGCAGTACTTC | TRBV18 | TRBD1 | 12 | TRBJ2-7 | .
CASSVGPTSGYGYTF | TGTGCCAGCAGCGTCGGACCTACCTCAGGCTATGGCTACACCTTC | TRBV5-6 | . | 15 | TRBJ1-2 | .
CASSPRQGARNTGELFF | TGTGCCAGCAGCCCACGACAGGGGGCGCGGAACACCGGGGAGCTGTTTTTT | TRBV11-2 | TRBD1 | 17 | TRBJ2-2 | .
CASSILSGGARPNTGELFF | TGTGCCAGTAGTATTCTATCTGGTGGGGCTAGGCCTAACACCGGGGAGCTGTTTTTT | TRBV19 | . | 19 | TRBJ2-2 | .
CASSLAGAGNTEAFF | TGTGCCAGCAGCTTGGCTGGGGCAGGGAACACTGAAGCTTTCTTT | TRBV5-4 | . | 15 | TRBJ1-1 | .
CASRGTGGTGELFF | TGTGCCAGTAGAGGGACAGGGGGTACCGGGGAGCTGTTTTTT | TRBV19 | TRBD1 | 14 | TRBJ2-2 | .
CATSRNPGADQPQHF | TGTGCCACCAGCCGAAACCCGGGGGCGGATCAGCCCCAGCATTTT | TRBV15 | . | 15 | TRBJ1-5 | .
CASSRTGGAPLHF | TGTGCCAGCAGCAGGACAGGGGGTGCACCCCTCCACTTT | TRBV2 | TRBD1 | 13 | TRBJ1-6 | .
CASSVGAGIEETQYF | TGTGCCAGCAGTGTGGGGGCGGGTATAGAAGAGACCCAGTACTTC | TRBV5-4 | . | 15 | TRBJ2-5 | .